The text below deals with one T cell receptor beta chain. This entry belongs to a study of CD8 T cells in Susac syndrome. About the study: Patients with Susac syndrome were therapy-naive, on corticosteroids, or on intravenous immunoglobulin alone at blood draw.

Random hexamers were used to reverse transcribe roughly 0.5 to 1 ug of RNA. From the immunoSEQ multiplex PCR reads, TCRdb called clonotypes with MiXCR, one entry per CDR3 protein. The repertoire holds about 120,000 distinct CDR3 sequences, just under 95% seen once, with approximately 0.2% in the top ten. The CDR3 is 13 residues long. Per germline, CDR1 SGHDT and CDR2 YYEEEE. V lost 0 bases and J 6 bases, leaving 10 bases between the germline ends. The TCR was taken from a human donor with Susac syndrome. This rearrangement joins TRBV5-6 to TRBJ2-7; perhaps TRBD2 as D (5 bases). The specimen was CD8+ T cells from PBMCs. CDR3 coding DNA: TGTGCCAGCAGCTTGGGGACCGGAGGCGAGCAGTACTTC. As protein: CASSLGTGGEQYF.